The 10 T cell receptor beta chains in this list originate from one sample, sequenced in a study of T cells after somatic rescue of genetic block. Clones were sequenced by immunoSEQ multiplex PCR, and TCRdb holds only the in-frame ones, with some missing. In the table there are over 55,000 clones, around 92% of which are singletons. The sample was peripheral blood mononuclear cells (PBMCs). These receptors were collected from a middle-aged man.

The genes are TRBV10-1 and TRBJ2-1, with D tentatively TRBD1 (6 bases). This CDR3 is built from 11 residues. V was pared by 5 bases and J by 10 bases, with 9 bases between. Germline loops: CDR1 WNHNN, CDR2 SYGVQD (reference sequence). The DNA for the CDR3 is TGCGCCAGCAGTTTGGACAGCGAGCAGTTCTTC. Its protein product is CASSLDSEQFF.

The CDR3 sequence is CSGSGTSRSEQYF. The CDR3 nucleotides are TGCAGCGGATCCGGGACGTCTCGCTCCGAGCAGTACTTC. The chain recombines TRBV29-1 with TRBJ2-7; perhaps D is TRBD1 or TRBD2 (5 bases each). Trimming pared 7 bases from V and 6 bases from J, leaving 19 bases between. Per the germline V gene, CDR1 is SQVTM and CDR2 is ANQGSEA. The CDR3 consists of 13 residues.

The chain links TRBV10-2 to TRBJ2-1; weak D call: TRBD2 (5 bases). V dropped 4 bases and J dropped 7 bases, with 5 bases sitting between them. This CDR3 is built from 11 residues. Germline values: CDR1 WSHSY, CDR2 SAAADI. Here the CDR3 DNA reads TGCGCCAGCAGTGGCGGGAATGAGCAGTTCTTC. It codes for CASSGGNEQFF.

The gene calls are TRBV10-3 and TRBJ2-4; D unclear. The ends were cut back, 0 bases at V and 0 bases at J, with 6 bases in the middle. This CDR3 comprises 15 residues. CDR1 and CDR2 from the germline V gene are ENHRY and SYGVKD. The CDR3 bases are TGTGCCATCAGTGAGTCCGTGGTAGCCAAAAACATTCAGTACTTC. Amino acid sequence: CAISESVVAKNIQYF.

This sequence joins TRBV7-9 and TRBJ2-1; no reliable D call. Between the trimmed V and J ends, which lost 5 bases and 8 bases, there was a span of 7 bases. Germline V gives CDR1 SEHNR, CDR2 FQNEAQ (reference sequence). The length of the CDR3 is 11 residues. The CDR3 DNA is TGTGCCAGCAGCCCGACCGATGAGCAGTTCTTC. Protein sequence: CASSPTDEQFF.

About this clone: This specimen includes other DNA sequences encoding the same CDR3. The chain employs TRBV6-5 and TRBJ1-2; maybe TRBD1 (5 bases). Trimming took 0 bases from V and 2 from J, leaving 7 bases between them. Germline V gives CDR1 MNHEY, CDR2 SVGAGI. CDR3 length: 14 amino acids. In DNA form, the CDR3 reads TGTGCCAGCAGTTACTCTCGGGGGAACTATGGCTACACCTTC. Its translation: CASSYSRGNYGYTF.

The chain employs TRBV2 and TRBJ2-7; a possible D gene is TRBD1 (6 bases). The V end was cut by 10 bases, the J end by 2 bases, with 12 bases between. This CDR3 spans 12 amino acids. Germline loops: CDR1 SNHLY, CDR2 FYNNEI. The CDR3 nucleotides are TGTGCCACTCGACAGGTTACCTACGAGCAGTACTTC. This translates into CATRQVTYEQYF.

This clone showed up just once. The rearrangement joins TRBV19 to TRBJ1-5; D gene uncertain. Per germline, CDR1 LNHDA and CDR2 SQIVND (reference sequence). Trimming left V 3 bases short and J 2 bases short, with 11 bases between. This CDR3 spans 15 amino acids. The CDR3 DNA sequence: TGTGCCAGTAGTATTCGGTCGGGTGGCAATCAGCCCCAGCATTTT. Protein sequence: CASSIRSGGNQPQHF.

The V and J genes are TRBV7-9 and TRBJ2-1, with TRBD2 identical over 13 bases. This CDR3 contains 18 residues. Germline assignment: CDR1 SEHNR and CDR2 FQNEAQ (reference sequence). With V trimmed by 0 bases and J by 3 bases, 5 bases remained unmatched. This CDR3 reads CASSLAKGLAGFYNEQFF. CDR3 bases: TGTGCCAGCAGCTTAGCAAAGGGACTAGCGGGGTTCTACAATGAGCAGTTCTTC.

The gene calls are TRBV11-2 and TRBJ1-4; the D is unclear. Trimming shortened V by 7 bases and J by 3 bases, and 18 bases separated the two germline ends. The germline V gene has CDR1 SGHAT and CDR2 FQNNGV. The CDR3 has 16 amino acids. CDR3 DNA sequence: TGTGCCAGCACCCCCCTCGCAGGAGAGGCTAATGAAAAACTGTTTTTT. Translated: CASTPLAGEANEKLFF.